This T cell receptor (beta chain) was retrieved from a study of neurological immune-mediated disorders. Study-level results: The study found no CDR3 amino acid sequences shared by expanded clones across subjects, suggesting private repertoires in all groups.

Ten or more counts support this clonotype. Its antigen is not identified. It was by 5'RACE with 10-nucleotide random UMIs that the cDNA was made. Over 160 million TCR-beta sequences from 15-18 subjects came out of each sequencing run. TCRdb reprocessed the 5' RACE reads with MiXCR, giving one entry per CDR3 protein. The sample yields some 53,000 distinct CDR3 sequences, 16% seen once. It was from 2 million PBMCs stored at -80 C that the unsorted libraries were obtained. Germline CDR1 reads DFQATT; CDR2 reads SNEGSKA (reference sequence). The CDR3 is made up of 16 amino acids. With 6 bases removed from V and 0 bases from J, the gap between germline ends came to 18 bases.

Material for sequencing was PBMCs. This clonotype originated in a man between 60 and 70 years old in good health. The genes are TRBV20-1 and TRBJ1-5; a weak D match, TRBD1 (5 bases). Written as DNA, the CDR3 is TGCAGTGCCCGAACCCCGGGACCTTATAGCAATCAGCCCCAGCATTTT. Protein sequence: CSARTPGPYSNQPQHF.